The T cell receptor beta chain described here comes from a study of T cell changes during pregnancy in multiple sclerosis. Produced via immunoSEQ multiplex PCR; TCRdb's table is partial and in-frame only. The sample records 100,000 or so clones, about 94% being singletons. The V gene lost 1 base and the J gene lost 0 bases, with 9 bases spanning the gap. This CDR3 region has 15 residues. Germline assignment: CDR1 SNHLY and CDR2 FYNNEI. This specimen was peripheral blood, taken before pregnancy. This TCR was recovered from a female donor with multiple sclerosis, enrolled in a pregnancy study. The genes are TRBV2 and TRBJ1-2, with TRBD1 as a possible D gene (6 bases). The CDR3 here is CASSEGAGANYGYTF. The CDR3 nucleotides read TGTGCCAGCAGTGAAGGTGCAGGGGCTAACTATGGCTACACCTTC.